Below, 10 T cell receptor beta chains from the same sample are listed, as sequenced in a study of PD-1 blockade in classical Hodgkin lymphoma. Time point here: cycle 4 day 1 (C4D1), after 5 to 7 weeks of nivolumab. Every patient experienced relapse after autologous stem cell transplantation, and brentuximab vedotin exposure varied. This table comes from immunoSEQ multiplex PCR, and its TCRdb copy is limited to in-frame clones, with some not included. The sample records under 9,000 clones, approximately 88% being singletons. Source: peripheral blood mononuclear cells (PBMCs), taken before the fourth cycle of nivolumab. Receptor source: a human donor with classical Hodgkin lymphoma.

This chain links TRBV5-1 with TRBJ1-5; D is ambiguous. This CDR3 comprises 13 residues. Germline CDR1 is SGHRS and CDR2 is YFSETQ. V was shortened by 1 base and J by 1 base, with 3 bases between the two germline ends. The chain's CDR3 is CASSLHSNQPQHF. In DNA, the CDR3 is TGCGCCAGCAGCTTGCACAGCAATCAGCCCCAGCATTTT.

CDR3 nucleotides: TGTGCCAGTAGCCCACTAGCGGGAGCAGTCGGAGATACGCAGTATTTT. Protein: CASSPLAGAVGDTQYF. The rearrangement uses TRBV19 and TRBJ2-3; 11 nucleotides agree with TRBD2. J was trimmed by 5 bases and V by 6 bases; bases with no gene match: 10. Germline V lookup: CDR1 LNHDA, CDR2 SQIVND (reference sequence). The CDR3 runs to 16 residues.

The chain is built from TRBV9 and TRBJ2-1; no definite D call. V lost 0 bases to trimming and J lost 5 bases, with 15 bases between them. The CDR3 extends over 16 amino acids. The germline CDR1 and CDR2 sequences are SGDLS and YYNGEE. CDR3 loop: CASSVGSDLGHNEQFF. The CDR3 DNA reads as TGTGCCAGCAGCGTAGGAAGCGACCTCGGTCACAATGAGCAGTTCTTC. Supplemented by reference TRBV9 and TRBJ2-1, the full variable domain reads DSGVTQTPKHLITATGQRVTLRCSPRSGDLSVYWYQQSLDQGLQFLIQYYNGEERAKGNILERFSAQQFPDLHSELNLSSLELGDSALYFCASSVGSDLGHNEQFFGPGTRLTVL.

The chain links TRBV15 to TRBJ2-2; the D gene is possibly TRBD2 (5 bases). Trimming took off 6 bases at V and 3 bases at J, with 11 bases between the two ends. Per germline, CDR1 LNHNV and CDR2 YYDKDF (reference sequence). The CDR3 runs to 14 residues. The CDR3 sequence: CATRLAGDTGELFF. The CDR3 DNA sequence: TGTGCCACCAGACTTGCGGGCGACACCGGGGAGCTGTTTTTT. The whole variable domain, remainder taken from reference TRBV15 and TRBJ2-2, is DAMVIQNPRYQVTQFGKPVTLSCSQTLNHNVMYWYQQKSSQAPKLLFHYYDKDFNNEADTPDNFQSRRPNTSFCFLDIRSPGLGDTAMYLCATRLAGDTGELFFGEGSRLTVL.

Concerning this clone itself: At one end, the junction sequence differs from germline, possibly due to a read error. This sequence joins TRBV6-1 and TRBJ1-4, with TRBD1 matching over 9 bases. From germline, CDR1 is MNHNS and CDR2 SASEGT. The CDR3 length is 17 residues. The DNA for the CDR3 is TGTGCCATCAGTGGAGGGACAGGGACAGCAGATAACGAAAAACTGTTTTTT. This codes for CAISGGTGTADNEKLFF.

This clone was counted a single time. CDR3 DNA sequence: TGTGCCAGCAGTGAGGTCGTTATTCGAGATACGCAGTATTTT. Amino acid sequence: CASSEVVIRDTQYF. This chain links TRBV6-1 with TRBJ2-3; D is uncertain. Per the germline V gene, CDR1 is MNHNS and CDR2 is SASEGT. The ends were cut back, 3 bases at V and 5 bases at J, with 12 bases in the middle. This CDR3 spans 14 amino acids.

The chain combines TRBV30 with TRBJ2-5; 11 bases line up with TRBD2. Per germline, CDR1 GTSNPN and CDR2 SVGIG (reference sequence). The V gene end was trimmed by 5 bases and the J gene end by 5 bases; junction bases not matched to a gene: 10. The CDR3 contains 15 residues. Here the CDR3 DNA reads TGTGCCTGGGGGGGCTTACTAGCGGGAGCGGAGACCCAGTACTTC. Translating it yields CAWGGLLAGAETQYF.

The chain combines TRBV19 with TRBJ1-1; D remains ambiguous. Germline assignment: CDR1 LNHDA and CDR2 SQIVND (reference sequence). The CDR3 is made up of 14 amino acids. Trimming took 2 bases from V and 2 from J, leaving 9 bases between them. Written as DNA, the CDR3 is TGTGCCAGTAGTATACGCCCCCTAAACACTGAAGCTTTCTTT. Translation gives CASSIRPLNTEAFF.

This rearrangement joins TRBV27 to TRBJ2-7; 12 bases match TRBD2. The germline gives CDR1 MNHEY, CDR2 SMNVEV (reference sequence). The CDR3 totals 15 residues. J was trimmed by 2 bases and V by 2 bases; bases with no gene match: 1. This chain's CDR3 is CASSLLAGGPYEQYF. As DNA, the CDR3 is TGTGCCAGCAGTTTACTAGCGGGAGGGCCCTACGAGCAGTACTTC.

V and J are TRBV1 and TRBJ2-7; the table's D call TRBD2 went unverified against the DNA. TRBV1 is flagged as a pseudogene. The CDR3 is 14 amino acids. DNA of the CDR3: TGCGCCAGCAGCCAAGCGGGAAGCTCCTACGAGCAGTACTTC. Translated: CASSQAGSSYEQYF.